This T cell receptor (beta chain) was captured by sequencing in a study of cytomegalovirus exposure and HLA in healthy donors. General study results and limits: TCR sequences were mostly rare, though some public TCRs occurred in many donors. According to reports, the classifier identified cytomegalovirus status with high specificity and sensitivity. The study flagged roughly 150 TCR beta chains as cytomegalovirus-associated.

As for this clone: Antigen: not known.

Measured with immunoSEQ multiplex PCR; TCRdb has only the in-frame clones, and not every one. This sample has 71,000 or so clones; 85% to 95% occur once, and the top ten carry 1.2% to 1.5%. There are 15 residues in the CDR3. V lost 5 bases, J lost 3 bases, and 7 bases stayed unmatched. Germline CDR1 reads MNHEY; CDR2 reads SMNVEV (reference sequence). The chain joins TRBV27 to TRBJ1-1; 9 bases are shared with TRBD1. This TCR was recovered from a man younger than 35 in good health and CMV-seropositive. The sequenced material came from PBMCs. This CDR3 reads CASSAPGQGYTEAFF. The CDR3 nucleotides are TGTGCCAGCAGTGCCCCGGGACAGGGCTACACTGAAGCTTTCTTT.